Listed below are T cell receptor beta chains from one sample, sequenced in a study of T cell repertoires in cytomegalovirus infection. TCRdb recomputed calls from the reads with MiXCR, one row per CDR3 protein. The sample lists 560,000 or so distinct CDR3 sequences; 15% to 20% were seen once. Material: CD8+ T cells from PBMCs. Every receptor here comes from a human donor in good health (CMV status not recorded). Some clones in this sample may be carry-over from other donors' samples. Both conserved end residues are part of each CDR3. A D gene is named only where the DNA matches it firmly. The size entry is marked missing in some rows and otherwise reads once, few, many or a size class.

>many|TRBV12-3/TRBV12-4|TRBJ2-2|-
CASSWSGTNTGELFF
TGTGCCAGCAGTTGGTCAGGGACGAACACCGGGGAGCTGTTTTTT
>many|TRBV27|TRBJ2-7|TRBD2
CASSSLTSGGASEQYF
TGTGCCAGCAGTTCCCTCACTAGCGGGGGGGCCTCCGAGCAGTACTTC
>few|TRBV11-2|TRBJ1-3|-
CASSRVSAPGSGNTIYF
TGTGCCAGCAGCCGAGTGTCGGCACCAGGCTCTGGAAACACCATATATTTT
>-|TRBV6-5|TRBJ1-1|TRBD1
CASTERLPGQGGLDEAFF
TGTGCCAGCACCGAGCGCCTTCCCGGACAGGGGGGTCTAGATGAAGCTTTCTTT
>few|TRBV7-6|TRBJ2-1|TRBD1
CASSADTGVRYNEQFF
TGTGCCAGCAGCGCCGATACAGGGGTCCGTTACAATGAGCAGTTCTTC
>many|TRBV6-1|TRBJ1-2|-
CASSDYSEGAIYGYTF
TGTGCCAGCAGTGATTACTCCGAGGGAGCGATCTACGGCTACACCTTC
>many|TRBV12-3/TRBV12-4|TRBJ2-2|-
CASRNPGLPNTGELFF
TGTGCCAGCAGGAACCCGGGACTCCCGAACACCGGGGAGCTGTTTTTT
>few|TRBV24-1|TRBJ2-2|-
CATREPRNTGELFF
TGTGCCACCAGGGAACCGAGAAACACCGGGGAGCTGTTTTTT
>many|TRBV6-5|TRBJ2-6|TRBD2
CASSYSGGRANVLTF
TGTGCCAGCAGTTACTCGGGGGGGAGGGCCAACGTCCTGACTTTC
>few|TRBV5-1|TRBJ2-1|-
CASSLYTPLGDEQFF
TGCGCCAGCAGCTTGTACACACCGTTGGGGGATGAGCAGTTCTTC
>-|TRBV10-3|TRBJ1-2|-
CAISESEGRVYGYTF
TGTGCCATCAGTGAGTCGGAGGGGAGGGTCTATGGCTACACCTTC
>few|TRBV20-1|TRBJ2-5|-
CSGLAAAQYF
TGCAGTGGGCTAGCAGCGGCACAGTACTTC
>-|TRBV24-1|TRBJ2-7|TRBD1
CATSPTGGAGQYF
TGTGCCACCTCGCCTACAGGGGGCGCAGGGCAGTACTTC
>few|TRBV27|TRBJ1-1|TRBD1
CASTPGQGVMNTEAFF
TGTGCCAGCACCCCGGGACAGGGGGTTATGAACACTGAAGCTTTCTTT
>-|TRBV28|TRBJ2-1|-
CASSFQAVHGEQFF
TGTGCCAGCAGTTTTCAGGCCGTACACGGTGAGCAGTTCTTC
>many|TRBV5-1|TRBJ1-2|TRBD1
CASSLGNRGHGYTF
TGCGCCAGCAGCTTGGGAAACAGGGGCCATGGCTACACCTTC
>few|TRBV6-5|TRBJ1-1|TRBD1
CASSYGQGARTEAFF
TGTGCCAGCAGTTACGGGCAGGGGGCAAGGACTGAAGCTTTCTTT
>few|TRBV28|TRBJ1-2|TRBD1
CASRTGTVLWGYTF
TGTGCCAGCAGGACCGGGACAGTCCTCTGGGGCTACACCTTC
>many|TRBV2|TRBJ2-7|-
CASSRSNRARGEQYF
TGTGCCAGCAGCCGCTCAAACAGGGCCCGGGGCGAGCAGTACTTC
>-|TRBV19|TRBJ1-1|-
CASSIRGHAPEAFF
TGTGCCAGTAGTATCAGAGGGCACGCACCTGAAGCTTTCTTT
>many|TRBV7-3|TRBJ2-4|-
CASSFGGTGKNIQYF
TGTGCCAGCAGCTTCGGCGGGACCGGGAAAAACATTCAGTACTTC
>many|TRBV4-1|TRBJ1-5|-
CASSQDPALEYSNQPQHF
TGCGCCAGCAGCCAAGATCCCGCTCTGGAATATAGCAATCAGCCCCAGCATTTT
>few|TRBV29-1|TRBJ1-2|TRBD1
CSVSDREAGGYTF
TGCAGCGTCTCCGACAGGGAAGCTGGTGGCTACACCTTC
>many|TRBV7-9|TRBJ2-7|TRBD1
CASSPGQGSIYEQYF
TGTGCCAGCAGCCCGGGACAGGGATCGATCTACGAGCAGTACTTC
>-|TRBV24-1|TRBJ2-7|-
CATSGSWTLGEQYF
TGTGCCACCAGTGGGAGTTGGACACTCGGGGAGCAGTACTTC
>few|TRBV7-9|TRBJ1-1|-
CASSFPTPRVTEAFF
TGTGCCAGCAGCTTCCCAACCCCCAGGGTCACTGAAGCTTTCTTT
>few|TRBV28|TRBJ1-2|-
CASSFRTYYGYTF
TGTGCCAGCAGTTTTCGGACATACTATGGCTACACCTTC
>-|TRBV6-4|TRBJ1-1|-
CASTRRDGVLSAEAFF
TGTGCCAGCACCCGGAGGGACGGAGTCTTATCAGCCGAAGCTTTCTTT
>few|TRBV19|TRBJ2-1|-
CASSIRVNVNEQFF
TGTGCCAGTAGTATAAGGGTTAATGTGAATGAGCAGTTCTTC
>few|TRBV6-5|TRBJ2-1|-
CASQFGTRNEQFF
TGTGCCAGCCAGTTTGGAACTAGAAATGAGCAGTTCTTC
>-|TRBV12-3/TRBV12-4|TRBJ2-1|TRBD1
CASTIRLGGARNEQFF
TGTGCCAGCACTATCCGGCTAGGGGGCGCTAGGAATGAGCAGTTCTTC